This T cell receptor beta chain is drawn from a study of blood T cell repertoires in COVID-19. Overall study: In each case, the material was cDNA or gDNA derived from T cells, B-cell-depleted T cells, or PBMCs.

Germline-derived CDR1 and CDR2 are MNHEY and SVGAGI. This CDR3 is built from 15 residues. The V and J ends lost 5 bases and 5 bases respectively, with 16 bases between them. As handled by the study authors: Amplification from reference gene primers served as the basis for estimated nucleated cell counts. Data came from immunoSEQ multiplex PCR; TCRdb stores just in-frame clones and leaves some out. That table supplies the V and J calls and clone size; D and trimming were determined from the DNA. The sample holds 180,000 or so clones; roughly 88% are singletons and the top ten take about 7%. Seattle participants joined during active infection and were tracked over time.

Sample: peripheral blood. The clonotype originates from a woman between 40 and 55 years old with COVID-19, enrolled during active disease. The chain links TRBV6-5 to TRBJ1-5; unclear D gene. The CDR3 here is CASSLSYLGDQPQHF. DNA of the CDR3: TGTGCCAGCAGTCTCTCTTACTTGGGCGATCAGCCCCAGCATTTT.